This TCR beta chain appears in the sequencing data of a study of breast tumors, draining lymph nodes, adjacent tissues. This clonotype was seen repeatedly, ten times or more. TCRdb recomputed calls from the multiplex PCR reads with MiXCR, one row per CDR3 protein. The sample yields approximately 200,000 distinct CDR3 sequences, 31% seen once. Germline assignment: CDR1 SGHAT and CDR2 FQNNGV. J gave up 8 bases and V 5 bases, and 6 bases lay outside the gene matches. The CDR3 totals 15 residues. Samples came from axillary lymph nodes draining the breast cancer. The receptor comes from a female donor with breast cancer. Some clones in this sample may be carry-over from other donors' samples. The sample consisted of axillary lymph node tissue. The chain uses TRBV11-2 and TRBJ2-1; TRBD2 agrees at 13 bases. The CDR3 DNA follows: TGTGCCAGCAGCCAACTAGCGGGGGGGCCCGATGAGCAGTTCTTC. Translated, it gives CASSQLAGGPDEQFF.